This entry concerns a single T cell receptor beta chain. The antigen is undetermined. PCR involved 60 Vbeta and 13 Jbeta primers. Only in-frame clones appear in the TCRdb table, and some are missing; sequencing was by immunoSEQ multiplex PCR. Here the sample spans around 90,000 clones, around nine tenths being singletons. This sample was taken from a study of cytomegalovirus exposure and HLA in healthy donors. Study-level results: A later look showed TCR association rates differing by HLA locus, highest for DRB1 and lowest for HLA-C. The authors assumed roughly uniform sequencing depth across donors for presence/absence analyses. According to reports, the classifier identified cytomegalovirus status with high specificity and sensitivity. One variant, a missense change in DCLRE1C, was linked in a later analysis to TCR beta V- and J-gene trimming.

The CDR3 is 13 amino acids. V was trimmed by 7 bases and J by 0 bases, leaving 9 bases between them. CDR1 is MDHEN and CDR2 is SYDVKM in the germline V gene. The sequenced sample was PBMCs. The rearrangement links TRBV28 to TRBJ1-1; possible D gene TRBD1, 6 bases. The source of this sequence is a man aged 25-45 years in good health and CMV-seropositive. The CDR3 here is CASKRTVNTEAFF. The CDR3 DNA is TGTGCCAGCAAAAGGACAGTGAACACTGAAGCTTTCTTT.